One and the same sample provided the 23 T cell receptor beta chains below, sequenced in a study of post-analysis software for immune sequencing data. Whole-study findings and limits: Patients used a handful of TRBV segments, including TRBV5-6, TRBV5-1 and TRBV20-1, more often than controls.

No antigen has been identified for these receptors. Built from TCR beta cDNA, the libraries had unique molecular identifiers in them. Using its own MiXCR run on the PCR reads, TCRdb lists one record per CDR3 protein. The data hold about 620,000 distinct CDR3 sequences, with about 44% observed a single time. Material: blood. The receptors come from a girl between 5 and 17 years old with multiple sclerosis.

This sequence joins TRBV29-1 and TRBJ1-2; D is perhaps TRBD1 (5 bases). CDR1 SQVTM and CDR2 ANQGSEA come from the germline V gene. V lost 8 bases and J 4 bases, leaving 17 bases between the germline ends. CDR3 length: 13 amino acids. CDR3 amino acids: CSSRRGDSYGYTF. Here the CDR3 DNA reads TGCAGCTCACGACGGGGGGACTCCTATGGCTACACCTTC.

The rearrangement uses TRBV9 and TRBJ2-3, with 10 bases identical to TRBD2. Unmatched junction bases numbered 4, after V lost 3 bases and J lost 3 bases. This CDR3 is 15 amino acids long. The germline CDR1 and CDR2 sequences are SGDLS and YYNGEE. In DNA, the CDR3 is TGTGCCAGCAGCGCCGCTAGCGGGGGTACAGATACGCAGTATTTT. The encoded protein is CASSAASGGTDTQYF.

The chain uses TRBV4-2 and TRBJ2-7; perhaps TRBD2 as D (6 bases). V lost 0 bases to trimming and J lost 2 bases, with 14 bases between them. The CDR3 runs 16 residues. CDR1 LGHNA and CDR2 YNFKEQ come from the germline V gene. The CDR3 sequence: CASSQERGREAYEQYF. In nucleotides, the CDR3 is TGTGCCAGCAGCCAAGAAAGAGGCAGGGAGGCCTACGAGCAGTACTTC.

This clonotype was picked up one time. The V and J genes are TRBV20-1 and TRBJ2-3; D is unresolved. Germline lookup yields CDR1 DFQATT and CDR2 SNEGSKA (reference sequence). Trimming cost V 3 bases and J 1 base, with 8 bases left between them. The CDR3 runs 13 residues. The CDR3 loop is CSASTWGTDTQYF. DNA for the CDR3: TGCAGTGCTAGCACATGGGGCACAGATACGCAGTATTTT.

The chain is built from TRBV6-1 and TRBJ2-7; 9 bases are shared with TRBD1. Germline V gives CDR1 MNHNS, CDR2 SASEGT. After removal of 7 bases from V and 4 bases from J, the junction contained 5 bases not matched to a gene. The CDR3 runs 13 residues. For the CDR3, the DNA is TGTGCCAGCAATGGGGACAGGGCGTACGAGCAGTACTTC. Residues: CASNGDRAYEQYF.

The V gene is TRBV5-1, the J gene TRBJ2-3, with D maybe TRBD1 (6 bases). Germline CDR1 is SGHRS and CDR2 is YFSETQ. The CDR3 covers 15 residues. V lost 6 bases and J 2 bases, leaving 16 bases between the germline ends. The DNA of the CDR3 is TGCGCCAGCACCACTCAGGGGAAGGACACAGATACGCAGTATTTT. It yields the protein CASTTQGKDTDTQYF.

This clonotype was seen more than once but under ten times. A much larger clone lies one base from this, so it may be a read error. The chain carries TRBV29-1 and TRBJ2-1; TRBD1 is a possible D gene (7 bases). The CDR3 sequence is 14 residues long. Germline V CDR1 and CDR2: SQVTM, ANQGSEA. CDR3 sequence reads: CGVPGRGDYNEQFF. CDR3 in DNA: TGCGGCGTGCCGGGCAGGGGGGATTACAATGAGCAGTTCTTC.

The chain employs TRBV5-1 and TRBJ2-1; 8 bases fit TRBD2. There are 18 residues in the CDR3. Germline V gives CDR1 SGHRS, CDR2 YFSETQ. V was clipped by 0 bases and J by 5 bases; unmatched bases: 13. The CDR3 coding sequence is TGCGCCAGCAGCTTGGCCCTTTCCGGACTAGCAACCCACAATGAGCAGTTCTTC. The encoded protein is CASSLALSGLATHNEQFF.

V is TRBV28 and J is TRBJ1-4; possible D gene TRBD1, 5 bases. Germline-derived CDR1 and CDR2 are MDHEN and SYDVKM. The CDR3 is 16 amino acids. V lost 5 bases, J lost 4 bases, and 17 bases lay in between. CDR3 in DNA: TGTGCCAGCAGTACTGCAGGGAGGGTTGGTAATGAAAAACTGTTTTTT. It yields the protein CASSTAGRVGNEKLFF.

In this sample, this clonotype turned up a few times. The chain combines TRBV7-3 with TRBJ1-1; D might be TRBD1 (5 bases). This CDR3 comprises 13 residues. Germline V gene data show CDR1 as SGHTA and CDR2 as FQGTGA. The V end lost 5 bases, the J end lost 2 bases, and 9 bases lay between the germline ends. The CDR3 coding sequence is TGTGCCAGCAGCCGGGGGACTAACACTGAAGCTTTCTTT. This translates into CASSRGTNTEAFF.

The chain combines TRBV18 with TRBJ2-3, with TRBD1 identical over 9 bases. The CDR3 runs 16 residues. Germline V lookup: CDR1 KGHSH, CDR2 LQKENI. Trimming took 5 bases from V and 4 from J; bases not matched to a gene: 10. The CDR3 nucleotides are TGTGCCAGCTCAGTGCCGGGACAGGGATTGGCAGATACGCAGTATTTT. It specifies CASSVPGQGLADTQYF. Using reference TRBV18 and TRBJ2-3 for the parts outside the CDR3, the full variable domain is NAGVMQNPRHLVRRRGQEARLRCSPMKGHSHVYWYRQLPEEGLKFMVYLQKENIIDESGMPKERFSAEFPKEGPSILRIQQVVRGDSAAYFCASSVPGQGLADTQYFGPGTRLTVL.

This clonotype was seen only a few times. The V gene is TRBV2, the J gene TRBJ2-3, with 7 bases aligning to TRBD2. The CDR3 consists of 13 residues. J was trimmed by 3 bases and V by 6 bases; bases with no gene match: 3. Germline V gene sequence: CDR1 SNHLY, CDR2 FYNNEI. The CDR3 spells CASRGRVTDTQYF. The CDR3 DNA follows: TGTGCCAGCAGGGGGAGGGTTACAGATACGCAGTATTTT.

This sequence joins TRBV6-6 and TRBJ1-1; 9 nucleotides match TRBD1. Trimming took 6 bases from V and 3 from J; bases not matched to a gene: 5. Germline V lookup: CDR1 MNHNY, CDR2 SVGAGI (reference sequence). This CDR3 comprises 14 residues. The CDR3 here is CASSWTGADTEAFF. CDR3 DNA sequence: TGTGCCAGCAGCTGGACAGGGGCTGACACTGAAGCTTTCTTT.

This clonotype was detected a few times. The gene calls are TRBV5-1 and TRBJ2-5; D gene ambiguous. V dropped 0 bases and J dropped 5 bases, with 14 bases sitting between them. CDR3 size: 15 residues. Germline assignment: CDR1 SGHRS and CDR2 YFSETQ. CDR3 DNA sequence: TGCGCCAGCAGCTTGGTGGGGATTCTAGGGGAGACCCAGTACTTC. Translated: CASSLVGILGETQYF.

The rearrangement joins TRBV3-1 to TRBJ2-5, with no clear D. V was shortened by 3 bases and J by 4 bases, with 12 bases between the two germline ends. This CDR3 contains 14 residues. Germline V gives CDR1 LGHDT, CDR2 YNNKEL (reference sequence). The DNA for the CDR3 is TGTGCCAGCAGCCATGGACGCGCGCGAGAGACCCAGTACTTC. It codes for CASSHGRARETQYF.

This clonotype was counted many times. The chain links TRBV20-1 to TRBJ2-5, with TRBD2 matching 7 bases. Germline assignment: CDR1 DFQATT and CDR2 SNEGSKA (reference sequence). V was clipped by 4 bases and J by 2 bases; unmatched bases: 7. The CDR3 length is 14 residues. The CDR3 bases are TGCAGTGCTACCAAGCTGGGGGGGCAAGAGACCCAGTACTTC. Protein product: CSATKLGGQETQYF.

V and J are TRBV29-1 and TRBJ1-2; D ambiguous. The CDR3 consists of 15 residues. V was clipped by 7 bases and J by 4 bases, with 22 bases between them. Germline V CDR1 and CDR2: SQVTM, ANQGSEA. The CDR3 loop reads CSAGRRLSPSYGYTF. CDR3 nucleotide sequence: TGCAGCGCCGGGAGGCGCTTGTCGCCTTCCTATGGCTACACCTTC.

Remarks on this clonotype: One junction end disagrees with the germline gene, perhaps due to a read error. The V call is TRBV5-6, the J call TRBJ2-7; no clear D. Germline lookup yields CDR1 SGHDT and CDR2 YYEEEE. This CDR3 has 14 amino acids. CDR3 sequence: CASRLVGSPYEQYF. The CDR3 DNA follows: TGTGCCAGCAGGTTGGTGGGGTCTCCCTACGAGCAGTACTTC.

The chain carries TRBV29-1 and TRBJ2-1; D is uncertain. V shed 3 bases and J shed 0 bases, with 9 bases lying between them. This CDR3 contains 14 residues. CDR1 and CDR2 from the germline V gene are SQVTM and ANQGSEA. DNA of the CDR3: TGCAGCGTTGACGGGCGGCCCTCCTACAATGAGCAGTTCTTC. Translation gives CSVDGRPSYNEQFF.

The rearrangement links TRBV12-3 or TRBV12-4 to TRBJ2-6, with a weak D call TRBD1 (5 bases). V shed 6 bases and J shed 5 bases, with 14 bases lying between them. The CDR3 totals 15 residues. The CDR3 coding sequence is TGTGCCAGCAGGTTACCCCAGGGCTGGGCCAACGTCCTGACTTTC. This codes for CASRLPQGWANVLTF.

This clonotype appeared a few times. The V gene is TRBV10-3, the J gene TRBJ2-7; 7 bases map to TRBD1. The junction had 9 bases not matched to a gene; V was cut back by 6 bases and J by 4 bases. The CDR3 consists of 14 residues. The germline V gene encodes CDR1 ENHRY and CDR2 SYGVKD. The CDR3: CAIRRQGLGYEQYF. CDR3 coding DNA: TGTGCCATCAGGAGACAGGGTTTAGGTTACGAGCAGTACTTC.

The V and J genes are TRBV29-1 and TRBJ1-2, with 7 bases identical to TRBD1. The germline V gene has CDR1 SQVTM and CDR2 ANQGSEA. The CDR3 consists of 13 residues. V lost 5 bases to trimming and J lost 3 bases; unmatched junction nucleotides: 6. The CDR3 DNA reads as TGCAGCGTTCTGACAGGGAACGACTATGGCTACACCTTC. This gives the protein CSVLTGNDYGYTF.

V is TRBV9 and J is TRBJ2-4, with D possibly matching TRBD1 (6 bases). V was pared by 0 bases and J by 8 bases, with 21 bases between. The CDR3 totals 17 residues. CDR1 SGDLS and CDR2 YYNGEE come from the germline V gene. CDR3 region: CASSVAGHGHGSDIQYF. In DNA form, the CDR3 reads TGTGCCAGCAGCGTAGCGGGACACGGGCACGGTTCGGACATTCAGTACTTC.